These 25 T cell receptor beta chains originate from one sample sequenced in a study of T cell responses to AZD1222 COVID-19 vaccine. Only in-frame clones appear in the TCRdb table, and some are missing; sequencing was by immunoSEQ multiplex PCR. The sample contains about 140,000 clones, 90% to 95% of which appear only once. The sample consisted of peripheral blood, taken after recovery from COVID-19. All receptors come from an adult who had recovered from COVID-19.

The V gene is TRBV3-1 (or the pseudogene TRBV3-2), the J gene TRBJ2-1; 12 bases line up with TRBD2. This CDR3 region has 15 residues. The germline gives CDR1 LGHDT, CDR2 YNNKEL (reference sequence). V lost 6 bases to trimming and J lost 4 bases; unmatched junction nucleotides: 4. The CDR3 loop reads CASSRTSGVYNEQFF. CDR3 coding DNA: TGTGCCAGCAGTCGGACTAGCGGGGTTTACAATGAGCAGTTCTTC.

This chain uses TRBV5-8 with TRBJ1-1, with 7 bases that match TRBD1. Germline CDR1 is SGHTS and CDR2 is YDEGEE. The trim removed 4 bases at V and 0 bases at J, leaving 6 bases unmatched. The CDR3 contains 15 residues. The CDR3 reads CASSLRTGLNTEAFF. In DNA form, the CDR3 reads TGTGCCAGCAGCCTGAGGACAGGATTGAACACTGAAGCTTTCTTT.

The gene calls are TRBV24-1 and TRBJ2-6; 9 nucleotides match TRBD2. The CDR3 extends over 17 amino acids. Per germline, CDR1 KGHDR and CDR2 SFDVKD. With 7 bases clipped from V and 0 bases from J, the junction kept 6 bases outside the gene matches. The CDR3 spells CATRAGGVNSGANVLTF. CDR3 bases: TGTGCCACCAGAGCGGGAGGTGTAAACTCTGGGGCCAACGTCCTGACTTTC.

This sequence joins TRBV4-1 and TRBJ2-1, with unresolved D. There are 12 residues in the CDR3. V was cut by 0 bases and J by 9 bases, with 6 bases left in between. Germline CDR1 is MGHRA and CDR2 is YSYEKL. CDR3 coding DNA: TGCGCCAGCAGCCAAGATGGGGTTGAGCAGTTCTTC. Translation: CASSQDGVEQFF.

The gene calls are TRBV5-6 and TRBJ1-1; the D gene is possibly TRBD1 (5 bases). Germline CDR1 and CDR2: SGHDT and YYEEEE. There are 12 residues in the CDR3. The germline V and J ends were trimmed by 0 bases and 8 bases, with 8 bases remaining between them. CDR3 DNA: TGTGCCAGCAGCTTGGGCAGGGTGGAAGCTTTCTTT. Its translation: CASSLGRVEAFF.

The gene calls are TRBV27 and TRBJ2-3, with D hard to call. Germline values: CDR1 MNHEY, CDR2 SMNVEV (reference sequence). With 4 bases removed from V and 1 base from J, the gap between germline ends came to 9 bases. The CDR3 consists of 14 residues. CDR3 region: CASSSPSRTDTQYF. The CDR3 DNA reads TGTGCCAGCAGTTCCCCCTCCCGCACAGATACGCAGTATTTT.

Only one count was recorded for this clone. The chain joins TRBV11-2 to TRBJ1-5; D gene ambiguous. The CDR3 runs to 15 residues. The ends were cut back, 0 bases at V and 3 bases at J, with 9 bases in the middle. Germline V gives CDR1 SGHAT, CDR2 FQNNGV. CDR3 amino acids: CASSLDQLYNQPQHF. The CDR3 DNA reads TGTGCCAGCAGCTTAGATCAATTATACAATCAGCCCCAGCATTTT.

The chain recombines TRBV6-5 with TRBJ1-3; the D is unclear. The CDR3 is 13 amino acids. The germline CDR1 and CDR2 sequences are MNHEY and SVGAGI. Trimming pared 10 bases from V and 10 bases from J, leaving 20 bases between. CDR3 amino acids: CATSRQQKETIYF. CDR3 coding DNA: TGTGCCACTAGCCGGCAGCAAAAAGAGACCATATATTTT.

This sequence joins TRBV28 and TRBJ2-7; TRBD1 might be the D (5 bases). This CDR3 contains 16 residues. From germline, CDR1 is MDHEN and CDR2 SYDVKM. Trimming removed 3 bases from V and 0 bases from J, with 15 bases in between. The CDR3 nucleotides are TGTGCCAGCAGTTTCCACAGGAACCAAAGCTCCTACGAGCAGTACTTC. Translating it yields CASSFHRNQSSYEQYF.

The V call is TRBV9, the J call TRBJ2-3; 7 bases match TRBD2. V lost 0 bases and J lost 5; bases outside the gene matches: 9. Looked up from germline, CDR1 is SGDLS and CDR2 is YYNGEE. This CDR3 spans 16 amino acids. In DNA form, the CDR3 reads TGTGCCAGCAGCGTAGGGGGGGAGGGCCCTCGAGATACGCAGTATTTT. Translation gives CASSVGGEGPRDTQYF.

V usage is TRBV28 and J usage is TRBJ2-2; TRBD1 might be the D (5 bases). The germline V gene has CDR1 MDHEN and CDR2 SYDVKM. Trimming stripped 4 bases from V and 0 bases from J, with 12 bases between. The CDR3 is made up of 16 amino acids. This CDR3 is CASSSRRVANTGELFF. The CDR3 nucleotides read TGTGCCAGCAGTTCCCGCAGGGTGGCGAACACCGGGGAGCTGTTTTTT.

The CDR3 region has the DNA TGTGCCAGCAGCGTAGGTGGGACAGCTTCCTACAATGAGCAGTTCTTC. It codes for CASSVGGTASYNEQFF. The chain uses TRBV9 and TRBJ2-1; 7 bases line up with TRBD1. This CDR3 has 16 residues. Germline CDR1 and CDR2: SGDLS and YYNGEE. With 0 bases clipped from V and 1 base from J, the junction kept 4 bases outside the gene matches.

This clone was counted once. The CDR3 protein is CASSHPRAEQYF. The CDR3 DNA follows: TGTGCCAGCAGCCATCCCCGCGCCGAGCAGTACTTC. The rearrangement links TRBV14 to TRBJ2-7; D gene uncertain. Trimming removed 3 bases from V and 6 bases from J, with 9 bases in between. CDR1 and CDR2 (germline): SGHDN, FVKESK. This CDR3 spans 12 amino acids.

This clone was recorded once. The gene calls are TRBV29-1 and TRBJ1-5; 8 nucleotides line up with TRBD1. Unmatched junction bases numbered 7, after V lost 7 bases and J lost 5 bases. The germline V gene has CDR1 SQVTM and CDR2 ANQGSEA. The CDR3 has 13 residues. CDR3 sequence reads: CSAKDRADQPQHF. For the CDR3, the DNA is TGCAGCGCCAAGGACAGGGCGGATCAGCCCCAGCATTTT.

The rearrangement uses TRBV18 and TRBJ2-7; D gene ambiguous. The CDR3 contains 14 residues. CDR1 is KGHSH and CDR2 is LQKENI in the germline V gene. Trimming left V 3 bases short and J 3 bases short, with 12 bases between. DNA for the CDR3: TGTGCCAGCTCACCGGATCTCAACTACTACGAGCAGTACTTC. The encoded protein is CASSPDLNYYEQYF.

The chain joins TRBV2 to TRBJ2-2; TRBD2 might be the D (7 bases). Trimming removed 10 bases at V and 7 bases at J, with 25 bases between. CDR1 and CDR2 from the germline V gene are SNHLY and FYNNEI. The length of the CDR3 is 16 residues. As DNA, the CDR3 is TGTGCCACCAAACAGGGAACTAGCGCGGGCGGCGGGGAGCTGTTTTTT. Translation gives CATKQGTSAGGGELFF.

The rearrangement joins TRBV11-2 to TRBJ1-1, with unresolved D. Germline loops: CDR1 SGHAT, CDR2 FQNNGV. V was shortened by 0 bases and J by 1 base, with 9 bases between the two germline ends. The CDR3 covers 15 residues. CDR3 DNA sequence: TGTGCCAGCAGCTTAGAGCTGGCCGGGAACACTGAAGCTTTCTTT. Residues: CASSLELAGNTEAFF.

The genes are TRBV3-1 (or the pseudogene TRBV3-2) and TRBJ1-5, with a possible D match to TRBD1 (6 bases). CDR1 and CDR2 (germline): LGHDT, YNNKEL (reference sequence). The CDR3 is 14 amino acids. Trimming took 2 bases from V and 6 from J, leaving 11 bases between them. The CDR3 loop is CASSQQGPGQPQHF. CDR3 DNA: TGTGCCAGCAGCCAACAGGGGCCCGGTCAGCCCCAGCATTTT.

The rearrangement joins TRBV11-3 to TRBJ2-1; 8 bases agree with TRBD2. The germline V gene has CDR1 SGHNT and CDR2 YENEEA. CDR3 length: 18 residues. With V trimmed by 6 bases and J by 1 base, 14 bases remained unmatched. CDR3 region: CASSLTPVAGISYNEQFF. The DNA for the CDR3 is TGTGCCAGCAGTCTAACTCCGGTAGCGGGAATTTCCTACAATGAGCAGTTCTTC.

CDR3 protein: CASSFGTAYGYTF. The CDR3 DNA sequence: TGTGCCAGCAGCTTCGGGACAGCATATGGCTACACCTTC. V gene TRBV11-2 combines with J gene TRBJ1-2; 7 positions agree with TRBD1. Germline V lookup: CDR1 SGHAT, CDR2 FQNNGV. The length of the CDR3 is 13 residues. After removal of 3 bases from V and 5 bases from J, the junction contained 3 bases not matched to a gene.

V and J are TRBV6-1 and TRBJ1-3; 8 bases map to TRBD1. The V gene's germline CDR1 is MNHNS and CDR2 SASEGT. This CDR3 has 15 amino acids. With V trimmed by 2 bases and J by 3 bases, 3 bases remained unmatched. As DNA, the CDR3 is TGTGCCAGCAGTGAATCAGGGGGCGGTGGAAACACCATATATTTT. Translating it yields CASSESGGGGNTIYF.

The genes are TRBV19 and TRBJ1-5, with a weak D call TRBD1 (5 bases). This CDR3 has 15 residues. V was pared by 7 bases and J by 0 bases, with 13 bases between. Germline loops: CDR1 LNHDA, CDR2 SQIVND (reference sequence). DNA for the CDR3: TGTGCCAGTATTATGACAGCGGATAGCAATCAGCCCCAGCATTTT. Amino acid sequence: CASIMTADSNQPQHF.

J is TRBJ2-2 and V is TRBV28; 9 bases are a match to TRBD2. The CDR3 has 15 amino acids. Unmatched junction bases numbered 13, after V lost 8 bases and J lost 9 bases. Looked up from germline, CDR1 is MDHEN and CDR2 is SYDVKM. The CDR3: CASGLAGENSRELFF. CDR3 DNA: TGTGCCAGCGGATTAGCGGGAGAAAACTCCAGGGAGCTGTTTTTT.

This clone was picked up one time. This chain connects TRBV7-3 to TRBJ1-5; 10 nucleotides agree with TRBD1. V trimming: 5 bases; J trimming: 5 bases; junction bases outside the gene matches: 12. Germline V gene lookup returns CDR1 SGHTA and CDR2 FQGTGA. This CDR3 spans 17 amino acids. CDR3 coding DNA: TGTGCCAGCAGCCTGTACCGGGACAGGGGAGGTCATCAGCCCCAGCATTTT. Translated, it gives CASSLYRDRGGHQPQHF. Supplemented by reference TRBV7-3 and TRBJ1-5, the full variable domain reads GAGVSQTPSNKVTEKGKYVELRCDPISGHTALYWYRQSLGQGPEFLIYFQGTGAADDSGLPNDRFFAVRPEGSVSTLKIQRTERGDSAVYLCASSLYRDRGGHQPQHFGDGTRLSIL.

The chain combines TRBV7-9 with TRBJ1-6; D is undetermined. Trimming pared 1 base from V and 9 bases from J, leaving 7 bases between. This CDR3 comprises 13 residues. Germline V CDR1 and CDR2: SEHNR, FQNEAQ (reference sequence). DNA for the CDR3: TGTGCCAGCAGCTTAGTGATCGGTTCACCCCTCCACTTT. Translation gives CASSLVIGSPLHF.